This T cell receptor beta chain was identified in a study of OX40 agonist ivuxolimab in advanced cancers. The CDR3 extends over 12 amino acids. V dropped 4 bases and J dropped 6 bases, with 7 bases sitting between them. The germline CDR1 and CDR2 sequences are MNHEY and SVGAGI. Using immunoSEQ multiplex PCR, the repertoire was profiled, and TCRdb retains in-frame clones only, with some absent. The sample consists of around 30,000 clones, about nine tenths of them appearing once. The chain carries TRBV6-5 and TRBJ2-1; D unclear. The TCR comes from an adult with an advanced solid tumor such as melanoma, head and neck, liver or kidney cancer. The material sequenced was CD4+ or CD8+ T cells sorted from blood, taken in a trial of the OX40 agonist ivuxolimab. The CDR3 DNA follows: TGTGCCAGCAGTTTTGATGGCAATGAGCAGTTCTTC. Amino acids: CASSFDGNEQFF.